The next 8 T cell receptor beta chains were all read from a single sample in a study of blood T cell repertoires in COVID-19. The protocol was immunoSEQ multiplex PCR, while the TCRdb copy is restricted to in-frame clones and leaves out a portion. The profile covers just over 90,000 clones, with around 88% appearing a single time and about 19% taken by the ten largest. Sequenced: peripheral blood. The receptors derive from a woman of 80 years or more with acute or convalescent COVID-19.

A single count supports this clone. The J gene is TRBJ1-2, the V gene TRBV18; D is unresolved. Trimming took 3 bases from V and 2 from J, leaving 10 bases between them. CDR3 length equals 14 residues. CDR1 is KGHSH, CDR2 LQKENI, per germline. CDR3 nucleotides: TGTGCCAGCTCACCGGGCCCTACCAACTATGGCTACACCTTC. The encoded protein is CASSPGPTNYGYTF.

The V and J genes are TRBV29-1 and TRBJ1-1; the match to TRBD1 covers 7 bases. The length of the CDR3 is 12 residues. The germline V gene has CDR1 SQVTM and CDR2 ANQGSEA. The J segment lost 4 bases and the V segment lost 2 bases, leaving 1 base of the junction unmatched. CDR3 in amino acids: CSVEQGGTEAFF. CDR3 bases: TGCAGCGTTGAACAGGGGGGCACTGAAGCTTTCTTT.

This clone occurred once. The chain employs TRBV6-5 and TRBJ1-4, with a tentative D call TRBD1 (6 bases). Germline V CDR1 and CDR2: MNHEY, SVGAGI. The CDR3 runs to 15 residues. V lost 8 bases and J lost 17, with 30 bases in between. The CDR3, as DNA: TGTGCCAGCGGCCTTTCCCCAGGGGCTTTCGGTCTTAGTTTTTTT. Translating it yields CASGLSPGAFGLSFF.

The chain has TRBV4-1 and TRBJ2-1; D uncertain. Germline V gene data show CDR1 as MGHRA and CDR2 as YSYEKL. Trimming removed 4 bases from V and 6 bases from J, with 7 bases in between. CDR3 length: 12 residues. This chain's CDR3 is CASSLPGNEQFF. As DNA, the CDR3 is TGCGCCAGCAGCCTCCCCGGCAATGAGCAGTTCTTC.

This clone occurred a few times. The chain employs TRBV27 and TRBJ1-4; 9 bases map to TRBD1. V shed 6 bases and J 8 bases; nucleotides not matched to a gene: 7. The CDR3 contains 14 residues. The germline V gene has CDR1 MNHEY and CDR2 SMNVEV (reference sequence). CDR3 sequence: CASSRTGVREKLFF. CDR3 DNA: TGTGCCAGCAGCCGGACAGGGGTTCGCGAAAAACTGTTTTTT.

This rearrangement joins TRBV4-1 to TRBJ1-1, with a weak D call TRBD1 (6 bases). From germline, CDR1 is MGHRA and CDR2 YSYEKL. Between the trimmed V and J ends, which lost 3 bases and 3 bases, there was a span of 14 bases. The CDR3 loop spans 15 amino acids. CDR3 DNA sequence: TGCGCCAGCAGCCAGGGGGAACAGGGTCACACTGAAGCTTTCTTT. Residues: CASSQGEQGHTEAFF.

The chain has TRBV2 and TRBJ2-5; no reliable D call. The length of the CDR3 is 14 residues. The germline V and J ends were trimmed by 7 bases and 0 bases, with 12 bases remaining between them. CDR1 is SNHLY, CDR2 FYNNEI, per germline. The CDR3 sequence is CASMRNPYQETQYF. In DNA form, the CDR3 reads TGTGCCAGCATGCGGAACCCGTACCAAGAGACCCAGTACTTC.

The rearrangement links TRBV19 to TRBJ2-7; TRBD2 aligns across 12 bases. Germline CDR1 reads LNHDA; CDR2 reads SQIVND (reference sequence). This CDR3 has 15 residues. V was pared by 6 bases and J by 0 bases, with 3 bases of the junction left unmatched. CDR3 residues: CASRPSGGASYEQYF. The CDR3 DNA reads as TGTGCCAGTAGGCCTAGCGGGGGGGCCTCCTACGAGCAGTACTTC.